One sample yielded the 14 T cell receptor beta chains listed below, sequenced in a study of beta chain features in type 1 diabetes. Of the isolated RNA, all was reverse transcribed, and so the sequenced material was expressed TCRB transcripts. Assay used: immunoSEQ multiplex PCR; TCRdb lists only in-frame clones, some missing. The sample consists of 900,000 or so clones, about a sixth of them appearing once. Sequencing was done on a sample of naive CD4+ T cells from blood. These receptors were obtained from a woman aged 18-35 years in good health.

This clone showed up just a few times. The rearrangement uses TRBV4-2 and TRBJ1-5; tentative D call: TRBD1 (6 bases). The ends were cut back, 0 bases at V and 2 bases at J, with 11 bases in the middle. This CDR3 region has 16 residues. In germline, CDR1 is LGHNA, CDR2 YNFKEQ. For the CDR3, the DNA is TGTGCCAGCAGCCAAGAGCGGACAGCGGGCAATCAGCCCCAGCATTTT. Encoded protein: CASSQERTAGNQPQHF.

This clone was detected only a few times. The chain recombines TRBV28 with TRBJ2-2; 9 bases agree with TRBD1. This CDR3 contains 17 residues. Unmatched junction bases numbered 9, after V lost 2 bases and J lost 5 bases. Germline lookup yields CDR1 MDHEN and CDR2 SYDVKM. This CDR3 reads CASSLIPGQGETGELFF. DNA of the CDR3: TGTGCCAGCAGTTTAATACCGGGACAGGGAGAAACCGGGGAGCTGTTTTTT.

V gene TRBV7-2 combines with J gene TRBJ2-2; 13 nucleotides line up with TRBD2. The trim removed 5 bases at V and 1 base at J, leaving 4 bases unmatched. CDR1 SGHTA and CDR2 FQGNSA come from the germline V gene. The CDR3 extends over 17 amino acids. DNA of the CDR3: TGTGCCAGCAGCACGGGACTAGCGGGATTGAACACCGGGGAGCTGTTTTTT. It specifies CASSTGLAGLNTGELFF.

The genes are TRBV19 and TRBJ2-5, with 7 bases fitting TRBD1. Losses at the gene ends were 7 bases for V and 9 bases for J; bases not matched to a gene: 14. Germline V gene data show CDR1 as LNHDA and CDR2 as SQIVND (reference sequence). This CDR3 has 14 amino acids. CDR3: CASTTTGPGGAQYF. As DNA, the CDR3 is TGTGCCAGTACCACGACAGGGCCCGGCGGAGCCCAGTACTTC.

This chain uses TRBV5-1 with TRBJ2-1; D call uncertain. V was cut by 4 bases and J by 3 bases, with 14 bases left in between. The CDR3 contains 15 residues. CDR1 and CDR2 from the germline V gene are SGHRS and YFSETQ. The CDR3: CASSPDIADYNEQFF. In nucleotides, the CDR3 is TGCGCCAGCAGCCCAGATATCGCGGACTACAATGAGCAGTTCTTC.

The rearrangement joins TRBV7-9 to TRBJ2-3, with TRBD2 as a possible D gene (6 bases). CDR3 length: 12 residues. From germline, CDR1 is SEHNR and CDR2 FQNEAQ (reference sequence). V shed 5 bases and J shed 9 bases, with 12 bases lying between them. CDR3 protein: CASSERVGTQYF. The CDR3 DNA follows: TGTGCCAGCAGCGAGCGGGTCGGGACGCAGTATTTT.

This clone appeared a few times. The sample carries other DNA sequences with the same CDR3. The chain joins TRBV7-2 to TRBJ2-1, with 10 nucleotides matching TRBD1. The CDR3 extends over 15 amino acids. J gave up 0 bases and V 5 bases, and 1 base lay outside the gene matches. From germline, CDR1 is SGHTA and CDR2 FQGNSA. The CDR3 region has the DNA TGTGCCAGCAGCCGGACAGGGGGCTCCTACAATGAGCAGTTCTTC. As protein: CASSRTGGSYNEQFF.

The J gene is TRBJ2-1, the V gene TRBV29-1; 9 nucleotides agree with TRBD2. This CDR3 contains 12 residues. CDR1 is SQVTM, CDR2 ANQGSEA, per germline. V shed 7 bases and J 4 bases; nucleotides not matched to a gene: 2. The CDR3 sequence is CSGGLAYNEQFF. In DNA, the CDR3 is TGCAGCGGGGGACTAGCATACAATGAGCAGTTCTTC.

This clone was found a few times. The J gene is TRBJ1-1, the V gene TRBV19; unclear D gene. Trimming removed 7 bases at V and 6 bases at J, with 12 bases between. There are 12 residues in the CDR3. The germline V gene encodes CDR1 LNHDA and CDR2 SQIVND (reference sequence). This chain's CDR3 is CASTGSLSEAFF. The CDR3, as DNA: TGTGCCAGTACCGGGTCCCTCTCTGAAGCTTTCTTT. The full variable domain, in which reference TRBV19 and TRBJ1-1 provide the parts outside the CDR3, is DGGITQSPKYLFRKEGQNVTLSCEQNLNHDAMYWYRQDPGQGLRLIYYSQIVNDFQKGDIAEGYSVSREKKESFPLTVTSAQKNPTAFYLCASTGSLSEAFFGQGTRLTVV.

The genes are TRBV28 and TRBJ2-6; TRBD1 aligns across 11 bases. J gave up 4 bases and V 5 bases, and 22 bases lay outside the gene matches. Germline CDR1 reads MDHEN; CDR2 reads SYDVKM. The length of the CDR3 is 22 residues. In nucleotides, the CDR3 is TGTGCCAGCAGTCCATCAATCTCCCGCCCGGGACAGGGGGTTTCCGGGGCCAACGTCCTGACTTTC. It specifies CASSPSISRPGQGVSGANVLTF. Complete variable domain (other parts from reference TRBV28 and TRBJ2-6): DVKVTQSSRYLVKRTGEKVFLECVQDMDHENMFWYRQDPGLGLRLIYFSYDVKMKEKGDIPEGYSVSREKKERFSLILESASTNQTSMYLCASSPSISRPGQGVSGANVLTFGAGSRLTVL.

V and J are TRBV18 and TRBJ2-4, with TRBD1 matching 7 bases. The germline gives CDR1 KGHSH, CDR2 LQKENI. CDR3 length equals 14 residues. Trimming cost V 3 bases and J 6 bases; bases outside gene matches: 5. The CDR3 sequence: CASSPSTGLNIQYF. The CDR3 DNA reads TGTGCCAGCTCACCTTCGACAGGGCTAAACATTCAGTACTTC.

The rearrangement joins TRBV2 to TRBJ2-6; D not certain. The germline V and J ends were trimmed by 6 bases and 2 bases, with 8 bases remaining between them. This CDR3 is built from 14 residues. The germline V gene has CDR1 SNHLY and CDR2 FYNNEI. CDR3 nucleotides: TGTGCCAGCAGGGAGTTAGCTGGGGCCAACGTCCTGACTTTC. Encoded protein: CASRELAGANVLTF.

The DNA of the CDR3 is TGTGCCAGCAGCCTTTTTAGCGGTAACAATGAGCAGTTCTTC. Encoded protein: CASSLFSGNNEQFF. The chain couples TRBV7-9 to TRBJ2-1, with D possibly being TRBD2 (6 bases). CDR3 size: 14 residues. V gave up 5 bases and J gave up 5 bases, with 13 bases separating them. Germline CDR1 and CDR2: SEHNR and FQNEAQ (reference sequence).

The chain couples TRBV7-3 to TRBJ1-1; D is uncertain. The germline gives CDR1 SGHTA, CDR2 FQGTGA. Trimming stripped 2 bases from V and 5 bases from J, with 15 bases between. This CDR3 has 15 amino acids. CDR3 coding DNA: TGTGCCAGCAGCTTAGGCGGACCGGGGAGGACTGAAGCTTTCTTT. This gives the protein CASSLGGPGRTEAFF.